Sequencing of this TCR beta chain was carried out in a study of T-cell memory formation after mild COVID-19. This clonotype was detected ten times or more. Its specificity is unknown. A 5'RACE reaction primed in the constant segment made cDNA libraries of TCR alpha and TCR beta, and these carried sample barcodes and UMIs. TCRdb ran MiXCR on the 5' RACE reads and lists one entry per CDR3 protein. The sample has 300,000 to 400,000 distinct CDR3 sequences, roughly 21% seen once. The study, taken as a whole, reports: CD4+ clones that contracted lay mainly in CM and EM; CD8+ ones lay in EMRA.

CDR3 length equals 14 residues. Unmatched junction bases numbered 0, after V lost 0 bases and J lost 3 bases. In germline, CDR1 is SGHDT, CDR2 YYEEEE. The sequence was obtained from an adult woman who had mild COVID-19 (a few samples of this study predate the infection). Cell type and time point are not known. The rearrangement uses TRBV5-6 and TRBJ2-7; 10 bases align to TRBD2. Sequencing used PBMCs or a T cell subset sorted from them (not recorded which). DNA of the CDR3: TGTGCCAGCAGCTTGGGGACTAGCGGCTACGAGCAGTACTTC. The encoded protein is CASSLGTSGYEQYF.